This T cell receptor beta chain is drawn from a study of shared clonotypes between healthy human individuals. This clone was observed a few times. Method: immunoSEQ multiplex PCR; TCRdb's copy keeps in-frame clones and lacks some. The sample includes 450,000 to 600,000 clones, 70% to 80% of them seen just once. This TCR was recovered from a middle-aged woman in good health. Some clones in this sample may be carry-over from other donors' samples. The sequencing input was PBMCs.

CDR3 in amino acids: CASSLGREATGELFF. The CDR3 DNA follows: TGTGCCAGCAGCTTGGGGCGGGAGGCAACCGGGGAGCTGTTTTTT. The J gene is TRBJ2-2, the V gene TRBV5-4; 8 bases align to TRBD2. This CDR3 region has 15 residues. The ends lost 0 bases at V and 5 bases at J; junction bases unmatched: 3. CDR1 and CDR2 (germline): SGHNT, YYREEE (reference sequence).